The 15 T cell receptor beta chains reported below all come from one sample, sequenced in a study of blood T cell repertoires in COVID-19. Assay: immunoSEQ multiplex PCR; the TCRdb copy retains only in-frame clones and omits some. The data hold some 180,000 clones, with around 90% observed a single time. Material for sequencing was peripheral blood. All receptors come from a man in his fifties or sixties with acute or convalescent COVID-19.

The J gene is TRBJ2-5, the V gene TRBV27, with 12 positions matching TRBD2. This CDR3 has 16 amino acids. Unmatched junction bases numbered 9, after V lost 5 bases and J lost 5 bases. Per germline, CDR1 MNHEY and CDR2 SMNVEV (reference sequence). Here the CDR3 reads CASSPLWTSGIETQYF. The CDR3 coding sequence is TGTGCCAGCAGTCCCCTCTGGACTAGCGGGATCGAGACCCAGTACTTC.

CDR3 DNA sequence: TGTGCCAGCAGCTTCAGGGTAGGAGAAGAAAAACTGTTTTTT. It specifies CASSFRVGEEKLFF. The V call is TRBV7-2, the J call TRBJ1-4, with TRBD1 as a possible D gene (5 bases). The CDR3 runs 14 residues. V was pared by 3 bases and J by 8 bases, with 13 bases between. Germline V lookup: CDR1 SGHTA, CDR2 FQGNSA.

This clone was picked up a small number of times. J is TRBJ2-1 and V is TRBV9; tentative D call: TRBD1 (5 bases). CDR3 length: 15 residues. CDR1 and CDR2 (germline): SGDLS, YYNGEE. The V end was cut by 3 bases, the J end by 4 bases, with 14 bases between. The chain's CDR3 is CASSARVSAYNEQFF. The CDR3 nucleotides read TGTGCCAGCAGCGCCAGGGTGAGTGCATACAATGAGCAGTTCTTC.

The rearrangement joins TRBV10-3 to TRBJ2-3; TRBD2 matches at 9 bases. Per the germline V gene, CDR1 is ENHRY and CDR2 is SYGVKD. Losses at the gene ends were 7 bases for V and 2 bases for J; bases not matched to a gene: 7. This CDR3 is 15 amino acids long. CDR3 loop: CAINIAGENTDTQYF. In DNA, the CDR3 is TGTGCCATCAATATAGCGGGAGAGAACACAGATACGCAGTATTTT.

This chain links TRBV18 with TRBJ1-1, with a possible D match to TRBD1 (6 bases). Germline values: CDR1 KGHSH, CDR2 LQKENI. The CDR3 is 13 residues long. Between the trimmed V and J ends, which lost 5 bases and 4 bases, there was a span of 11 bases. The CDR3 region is CASSVIQGTEAFF. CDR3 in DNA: TGTGCCAGCTCAGTTATACAGGGCACTGAAGCTTTCTTT.

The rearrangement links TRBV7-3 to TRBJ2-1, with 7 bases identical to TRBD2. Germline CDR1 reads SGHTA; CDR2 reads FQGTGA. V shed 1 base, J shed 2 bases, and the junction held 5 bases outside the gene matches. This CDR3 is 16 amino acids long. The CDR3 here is CASSLRGGYPYNEQFF. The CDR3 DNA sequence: TGTGCCAGCAGCTTAAGGGGGGGGTATCCCTACAATGAGCAGTTCTTC.

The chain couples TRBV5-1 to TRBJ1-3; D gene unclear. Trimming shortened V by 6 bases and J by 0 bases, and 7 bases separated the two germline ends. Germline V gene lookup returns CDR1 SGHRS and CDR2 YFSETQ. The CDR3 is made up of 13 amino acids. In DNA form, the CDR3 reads TGCGCCAGCAATTCCAACTCTGGAAACACCATATATTTT. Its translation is CASNSNSGNTIYF.

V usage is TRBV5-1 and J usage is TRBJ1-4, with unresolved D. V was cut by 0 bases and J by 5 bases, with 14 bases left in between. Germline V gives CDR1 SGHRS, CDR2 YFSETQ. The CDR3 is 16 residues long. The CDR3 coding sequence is TGCGCCAGCAGCTTGGGCGTTTCTCTCTTGAATGAAAAACTGTTTTTT. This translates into CASSLGVSLLNEKLFF.

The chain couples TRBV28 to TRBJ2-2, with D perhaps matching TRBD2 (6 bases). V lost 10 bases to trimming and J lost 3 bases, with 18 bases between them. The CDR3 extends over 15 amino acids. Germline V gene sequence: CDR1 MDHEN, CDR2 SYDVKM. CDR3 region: CAIPSGSVDTGELFF. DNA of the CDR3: TGTGCCATCCCCTCCGGGAGCGTGGACACCGGGGAGCTGTTTTTT.

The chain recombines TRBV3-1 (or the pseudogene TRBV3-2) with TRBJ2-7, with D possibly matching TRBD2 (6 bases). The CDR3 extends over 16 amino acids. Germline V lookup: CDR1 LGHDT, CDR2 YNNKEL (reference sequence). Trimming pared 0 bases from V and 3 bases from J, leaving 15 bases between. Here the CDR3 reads CASSQDGGLSIYEQYF. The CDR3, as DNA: TGTGCCAGCAGCCAAGACGGGGGACTGTCGATCTACGAGCAGTACTTC.

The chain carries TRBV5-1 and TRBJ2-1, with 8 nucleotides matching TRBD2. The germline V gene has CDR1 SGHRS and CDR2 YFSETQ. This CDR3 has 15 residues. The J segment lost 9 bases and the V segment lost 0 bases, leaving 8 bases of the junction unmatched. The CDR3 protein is CASSLAGRLASEQFF. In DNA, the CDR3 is TGCGCCAGCAGCTTGGCCGGACGACTAGCGAGTGAGCAGTTCTTC.

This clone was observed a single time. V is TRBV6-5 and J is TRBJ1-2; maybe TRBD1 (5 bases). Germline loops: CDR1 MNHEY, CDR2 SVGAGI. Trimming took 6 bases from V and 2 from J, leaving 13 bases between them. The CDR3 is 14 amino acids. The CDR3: CASSRGVRNYGYTF. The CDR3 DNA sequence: TGTGCCAGCAGCCGGGGGGTGAGAAACTATGGCTACACCTTC.

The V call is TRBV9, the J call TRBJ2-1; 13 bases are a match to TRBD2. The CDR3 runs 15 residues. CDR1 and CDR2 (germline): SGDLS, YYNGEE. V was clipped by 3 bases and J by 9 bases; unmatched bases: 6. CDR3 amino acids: CASSGTSGRAAEQFF. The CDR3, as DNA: TGTGCCAGCAGCGGCACTAGCGGGAGGGCCGCTGAGCAGTTCTTC.

In nucleotides, the CDR3 is TGTGCCCGGCGGGGCAAGCACTCTGGGGCCAACGTCCTGACTTTC. Protein: CARRGKHSGANVLTF. The chain couples TRBV30 to TRBJ2-6; possible D gene TRBD2, 6 bases. Trimming shortened V by 8 bases and J by 0 bases, and 14 bases separated the two germline ends. The CDR3 has 15 amino acids. Germline V gene data show CDR1 as GTSNPN and CDR2 as SVGIG (reference sequence). Full variable domain (remainder filled in from reference TRBV30 and TRBJ2-6): SQTIHQWPATLVQPVGSPLSLECTVEGTSNPNLYWYRQAAGRGLQLLFYSVGIGQISSEVPQNLSASRPQDRQFILSSKKLLLSDSGFYLCARRGKHSGANVLTFGAGSRLTVL.

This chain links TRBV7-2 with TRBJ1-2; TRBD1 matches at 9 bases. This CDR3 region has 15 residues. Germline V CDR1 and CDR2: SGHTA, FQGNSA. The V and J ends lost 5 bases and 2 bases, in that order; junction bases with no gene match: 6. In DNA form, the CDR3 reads TGTGCCAGCAGCACCCAACAGGGGGCAAACTATGGCTACACCTTC. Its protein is CASSTQQGANYGYTF.